This entry concerns a single TCR beta chain. This clone was picked up one time. The clone's antigen remains unknown. Per-nucleotide qualities are absent, and no much larger clonotype sits a single base away. The data were taken from a study of PD-L1 blockade in urothelial cancer (TCRdb year 2017). About the investigation overall: All patients started therapy at some point between 2014 and 2016 and received atezolizumab 1,200 mg intravenously every 3 weeks. An ECOG performance status of 0 or 1 was recorded for the patients, and 0 to 3 prior chemotherapy regimens had been received by the patients. Whole exome sequencing and RNA sequencing of pretreatment tumors were performed alongside TCR sequencing in the same patients. Some 30 patients had pretreatment blood TCR-seq, about 25 had at least one posttreatment blood collection, and about 25 had tumor TCR-seq. About nine tenths of the roughly 30 patients were males with bladder-origin urothelial cancer, and 18 of 29 reported a prior smoking history. Blood samples gave a median of about 150,000 T cells and roughly 83,000 unique TCRs, with a median clonality of about 0.078. Durable clinical benefit was achieved by nine patients but not by the remaining 20. Durable clinical benefit was defined as progression-free survival longer than 6 months, and TCR features were also tested against progression-free and overall survival. Pretreatment tumor samples and matched peripheral blood, collected serially before and after atezolizumab treatment, underwent TCR sequencing. Blood samples were analyzed 3 weeks after the start of treatment (second dose) and 6 weeks after the start of treatment. The study, an exploratory multi-omic analysis, examined somatic, immune and clinical correlates of response to PD-L1 blockade with atezolizumab in urothelial cancer.

A total of under 35 patients with locally advanced or metastatic urothelial carcinoma, treated at Memorial Sloan Kettering on a trial protocol, made up the cohort. Peripheral blood mononuclear cells were collected from each patient pretreatment and during treatment, giving between 1 and 8 total time points per patient. The Qiagen DNeasy Blood extraction kit was used to purify genomic DNA from total PBMCs and from tumor samples. PBMCs were collected pretreatment and during treatment, and were isolated and stored as previously described. Overall study outcomes, separate from this receptor: Greater expansion of tumor-associated TCR clones in peripheral blood 3 weeks after the start of treatment was observed in patients with durable benefit (n of about 22, p = 0.022). A pretreatment peripheral blood TCR clonality below the median was linked to improved progression-free and overall survival. Because the sample size was small (n ≈ 30) and many exploratory analyses were performed, the results are intended to be hypothesis-generating.

A distance of 20 bases separates the germline ends of V and J, which lose 5 bases and 6 bases respectively. CDR1 and CDR2 are drawn from the germline V gene (reference sequence): MNHEY, SMNVEV. The CDR3 has 16 amino acids, counting the end cysteine and phenylalanine. Only the CDR3 portion is preserved as DNA: 48 bases, with reading frame beginning at the first base. To estimate absolute template abundance from read counts, synthetic TCR analog templates were spiked into each PCR. TCRbeta CDR3 regions were amplified from genomic DNA with bias-controlled V and J gene primers using the immunoSEQ assay. Sequencing of rearranged TCRbeta segments was done at approximately 20X coverage. Under the source paper's analysis protocol: Clustering was used to correct sequencing errors, and CDR3s were annotated against IMGT to assign V, D and J genes. Out-of-frame and stop-codon sequences were excluded, and only productive TCRbeta rearrangements were used in downstream analyses. Clonality was calculated as one minus the Shannon entropy normalized by the log of the number of unique productive sequences. Fisher's exact test with Benjamini-Hochberg correction, using a cutoff of adjusted p below 0.01, was how clones that differed between time points or between blood and tumor were identified. TCRdb retrieved this table from immuneACCESS and kept in-frame rearrangements only. Not all clones are present; in checked studies, unresolved V genes account for under half, and no reason is known for the remainder. The V and J calls and clone size are taken from that table; D and trimming were inferred from the DNA. For this sample the table gives 35,000 to 45,000 clones, of which 80% to 90% were detected only once. Roughly 16% of the sample is held by the ten biggest clonotypes.

The material sequenced was PBMCs, taken around atezolizumab (anti-PD-L1) treatment. The receptor's source is a man aged 60 to 69 with urothelial cancer. The chain is assembled from TRBV27 and TRBJ2-1; the D gene is perhaps TRBD2, on 7 matching bases. The CDR3 region has the sequence CASSPWGAGVVNEQFF. Read as DNA, the sequence is TGTGCCAGCAGTCCATGGGGGGCGGGGGTCGTCAATGAGCAGTTCTTC.